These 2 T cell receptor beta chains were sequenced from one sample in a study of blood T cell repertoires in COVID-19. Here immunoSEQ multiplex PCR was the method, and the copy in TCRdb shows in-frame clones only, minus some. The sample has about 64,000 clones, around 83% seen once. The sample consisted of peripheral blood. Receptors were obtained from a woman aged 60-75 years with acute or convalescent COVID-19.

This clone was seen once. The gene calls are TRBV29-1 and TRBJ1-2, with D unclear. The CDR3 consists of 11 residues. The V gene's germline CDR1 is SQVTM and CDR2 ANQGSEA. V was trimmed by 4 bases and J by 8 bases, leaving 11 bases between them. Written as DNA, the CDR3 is TGCAGCGTTGGGCAGGTTAGAGGCTACACCTTC. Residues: CSVGQVRGYTF.

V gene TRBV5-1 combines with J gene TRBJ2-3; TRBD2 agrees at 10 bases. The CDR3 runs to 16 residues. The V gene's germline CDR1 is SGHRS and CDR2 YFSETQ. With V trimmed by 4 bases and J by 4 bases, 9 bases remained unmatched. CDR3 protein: CASSPALAGDSDTQYF. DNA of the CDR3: TGCGCCAGCAGCCCGGCCCTAGCGGGGGACTCAGATACGCAGTATTTT.